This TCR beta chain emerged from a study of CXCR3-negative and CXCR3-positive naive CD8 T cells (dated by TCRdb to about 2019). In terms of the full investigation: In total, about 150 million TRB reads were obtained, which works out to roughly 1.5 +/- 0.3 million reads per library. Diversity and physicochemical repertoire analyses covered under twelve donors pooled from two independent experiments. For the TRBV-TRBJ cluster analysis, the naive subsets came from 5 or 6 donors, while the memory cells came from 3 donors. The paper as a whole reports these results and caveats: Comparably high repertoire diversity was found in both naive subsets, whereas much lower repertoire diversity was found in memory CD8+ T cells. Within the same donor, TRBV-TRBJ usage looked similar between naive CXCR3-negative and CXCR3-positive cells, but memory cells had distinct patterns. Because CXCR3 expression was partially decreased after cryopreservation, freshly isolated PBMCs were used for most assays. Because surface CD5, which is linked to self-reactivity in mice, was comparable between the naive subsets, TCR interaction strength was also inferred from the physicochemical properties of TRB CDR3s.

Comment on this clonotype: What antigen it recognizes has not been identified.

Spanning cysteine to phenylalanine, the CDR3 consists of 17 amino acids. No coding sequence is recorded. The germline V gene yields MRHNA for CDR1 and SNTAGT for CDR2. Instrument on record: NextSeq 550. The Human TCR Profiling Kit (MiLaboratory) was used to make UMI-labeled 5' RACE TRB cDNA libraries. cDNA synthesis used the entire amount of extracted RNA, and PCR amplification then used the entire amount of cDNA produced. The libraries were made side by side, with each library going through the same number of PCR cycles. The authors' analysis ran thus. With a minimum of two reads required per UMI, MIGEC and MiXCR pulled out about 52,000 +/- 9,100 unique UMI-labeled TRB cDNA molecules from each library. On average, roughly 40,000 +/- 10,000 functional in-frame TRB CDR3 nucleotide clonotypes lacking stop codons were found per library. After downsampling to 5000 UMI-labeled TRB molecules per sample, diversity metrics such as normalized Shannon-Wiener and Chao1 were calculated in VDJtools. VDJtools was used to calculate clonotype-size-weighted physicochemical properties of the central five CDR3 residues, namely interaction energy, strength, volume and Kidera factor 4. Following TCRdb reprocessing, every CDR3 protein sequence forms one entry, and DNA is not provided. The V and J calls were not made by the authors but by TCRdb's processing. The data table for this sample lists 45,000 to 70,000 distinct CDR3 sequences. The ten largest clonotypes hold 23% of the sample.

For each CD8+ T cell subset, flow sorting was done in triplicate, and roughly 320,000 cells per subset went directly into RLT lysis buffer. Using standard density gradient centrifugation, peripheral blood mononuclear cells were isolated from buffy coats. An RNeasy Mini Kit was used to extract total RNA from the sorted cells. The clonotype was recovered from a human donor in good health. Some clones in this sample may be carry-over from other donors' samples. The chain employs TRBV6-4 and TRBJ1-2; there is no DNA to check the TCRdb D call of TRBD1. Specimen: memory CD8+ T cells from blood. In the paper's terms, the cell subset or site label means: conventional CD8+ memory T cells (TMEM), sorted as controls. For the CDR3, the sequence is CASSDFPQAGGSYGYTF.